This T cell receptor (beta chain) was obtained from a study of CD8 T cells in Susac syndrome. The multiple sclerosis controls, all treatment-naive patients, had relapsing-remitting disease that was stable or active. Between the trimmed V and J ends, which lost 1 base and 5 bases, there was a span of 9 bases. CDR1 is SGHDN and CDR2 is FVKESK in the germline V gene. This CDR3 spans 14 amino acids. Random hexamers primed reverse transcription of about 0.45 to 1 ug RNA. Across 54 Vbeta and 13 Jbeta, TCR beta CDR3 was amplified with immunoSEQ multiplex PCR. TCRdb fed the immunoSEQ multiplex PCR reads into MiXCR, producing one record per CDR3 protein. The sample records 150,000 to 190,000 distinct CDR3 sequences, approximately 94% being singletons.

The J gene is TRBJ2-1, the V gene TRBV14; D is uncertain. The clonotype originates from a human donor with multiple sclerosis. The specimen was CD8+ T cells from PBMCs. The CDR3 sequence: CASSQAGGDNEQFF. CDR3 DNA: TGTGCCAGCAGCCAAGCAGGCGGAGACAATGAGCAGTTCTTC.